Included here is one T cell receptor (beta chain) sequence, with context. This likely comes from a read error, as the CDR3 has no conserved phenylalanine or tryptophan at its end. The data belong to a study of cytomegalovirus exposure and HLA in healthy donors. PCR primers comprised 60 Vbeta and 13 Jbeta primers. Repertoires were generated with immunoSEQ multiplex PCR, while TCRdb's copy carries only in-frame clones and drops some. Of around 140,000 clones in the sample, approximately 80% were seen once. The length of the CDR3 is 12 residues. With V trimmed by 3 bases and J by 11 bases, 2 bases remained unmatched. Germline-derived CDR1 and CDR2 are LNHDA and SQIVND (reference sequence).

The sample consisted of PBMCs. This receptor was taken from a man in his forties in good health and CMV-seronegative. The gene calls are TRBV19 and TRBJ1-1, with TRBD1 matching over 11 bases. CDR3 coding DNA: TGTGCCAGTAGTATGGACAGGGGGCGCGCTTTCCTT. Translation: CASSMDRGRAFL.